A single sample gave rise to the 19 T cell receptor beta chains below, sequenced in a study of regulatory T cells in long-lasting Graves disease. This sample's time point: newly diagnosed GD, antithyroid drugs for less than 3 months. RNA extracted from PBMCs served as the sequencing template. Arm-PCR of CDR3 regions with iRepertoire HTBI primers generated TCR beta libraries. A single record per CDR3 protein comes from TCRdb applying MiXCR to the multiplex PCR reads. The sample has around 480,000 distinct CDR3 sequences, about 15% seen once. The same specimen was also included in a second study, on T cells in Graves' hyperthyroidism and ophthalmopathy.

The sample here was peripheral blood mononuclear cells (PBMCs), taken at new diagnosis, from a patient treated with antithyroid drugs. The receptor set was obtained from a woman aged 40 to 65 with Graves disease.

Ten or more counts support this clonotype. The V call is TRBV11-2, the J call TRBJ2-2; 16 bases align to TRBD2. V dropped 6 bases and J dropped 1; count of bases not matched to a gene: 8. Germline CDR1 and CDR2: SGHAT and FQNNGV. This CDR3 spans 19 amino acids. DNA for the CDR3: TGTGCCAGCAGACGCCCGGGACTAGCGGGGGGGGTGAACACCGGGGAGCTGTTTTTT. Its translation: CASRRPGLAGGVNTGELFF.

This chain uses TRBV20-1 with TRBJ2-3; 14 nucleotides line up with TRBD2. In germline, CDR1 is DFQATT, CDR2 SNEGSKA (reference sequence). The CDR3 is 16 amino acids. Germline trimming cut 2 bases from V and 4 bases from J; bases unmatched to any gene: 5. DNA of the CDR3: TGCAGTGCTAGAAGACTAGCGGGGGGGCCAGCAGATACGCAGTATTTT. Translated: CSARRLAGGPADTQYF.

The V gene is TRBV10-2, the J gene TRBJ1-1, with unresolved D. With 7 bases removed from V and 1 base from J, the gap between germline ends came to 7 bases. The CDR3 contains 12 residues. Germline V lookup: CDR1 WSHSY, CDR2 SAAADI. CDR3 in amino acids: CASKHGNTEAFF. As DNA, the CDR3 is TGCGCCAGCAAGCATGGGAACACTGAAGCTTTCTTT.

Ten or more counts support this clonotype. This chain connects TRBV28 to TRBJ1-5; D is undetermined. Between the trimmed V and J ends, which lost 3 bases and 9 bases, there was a span of 9 bases. This CDR3 has 12 residues. CDR1 is MDHEN, CDR2 SYDVKM, per germline. The CDR3 coding sequence is TGTGCCAGCAGTTTTCAAGGTTCGCCCCAGCATTTT. Translation gives CASSFQGSPQHF.

Only a few counts were recorded for this clonotype. The chain has TRBV19 and TRBJ2-1, with D unclear. The germline gives CDR1 LNHDA, CDR2 SQIVND (reference sequence). The CDR3 runs 12 residues. The V and J ends lost 0 bases and 7 bases respectively, with 4 bases between them. For the CDR3, the DNA is TGTGCCAGTAGTATAGAAGGAAATGAGCAGTTCTTC. It translates to CASSIEGNEQFF.

This clonotype occurred many times. The gene calls are TRBV11-2 and TRBJ1-4; D ambiguous. The CDR3 length is 12 residues. V was shortened by 6 bases and J by 0 bases, with 2 bases between the two germline ends. From germline, CDR1 is SGHAT and CDR2 FQNNGV. CDR3 protein: CASSSTNEKLFF. The CDR3, as DNA: TGTGCCAGCAGTTCAACTAATGAAAAACTGTTTTTT.

V gene TRBV19 combines with J gene TRBJ2-1; D is ambiguous. The germline CDR1 and CDR2 sequences are LNHDA and SQIVND (reference sequence). The CDR3 extends over 14 amino acids. V was cut by 4 bases and J by 6 bases, with 13 bases left in between. Here the CDR3 DNA reads TGTGCCAGTAGTACCTCCCTTCATCGCAATGAGCAGTTCTTC. It is translated as CASSTSLHRNEQFF.

The J gene is TRBJ2-7, the V gene TRBV20-1; perhaps TRBD1 as D (6 bases). The CDR3 spans 13 residues. Germline V gene sequence: CDR1 DFQATT, CDR2 SNEGSKA (reference sequence). CDR3 sequence reads: CSARRLGADEQYF. CDR3 bases: TGCAGCGCAAGACGGCTGGGGGCGGACGAGCAGTACTTC.

This clonotype has a handful of counts. J is TRBJ1-5 and V is TRBV6-1; D is possibly TRBD1 (5 bases). V lost 6 bases and J 3 bases, leaving 12 bases between the germline ends. This CDR3 spans 14 amino acids. Germline V gene data show CDR1 as MNHNS and CDR2 as SASEGT. The CDR3 nucleotides read TGTGCCAGCAGGGGCGGGGCCCCCAATCAGCCCCAGCATTTT. It translates to CASRGGAPNQPQHF.

This clonotype appeared a few times. This chain uses TRBV4-1 with TRBJ1-2, with no clear D. The germline CDR1 and CDR2 sequences are MGHRA and YSYEKL. The V end was cut by 4 bases, the J end by 6 bases, with 9 bases between. There are 12 residues in the CDR3. The CDR3 DNA sequence: TGCGCCAGCAGCCCCTCGGGCAATGGCTACACCTTC. Residues: CASSPSGNGYTF.

On this clonotype: A single base separates this from a much larger clone, so it may be a read error. The chain has TRBV6-1 and TRBJ1-2; D may be TRBD1 (5 bases). Trimming pared 4 bases from V and 3 bases from J, leaving 9 bases between. This CDR3 is 13 amino acids long. The V gene's germline CDR1 is MNHNS and CDR2 SASEGT. The CDR3 bases are TGTGCCAGCAGTGCGGGGCCTTACTATGGCTACACCTTC. Translating it yields CASSAGPYYGYTF.

The chain is built from TRBV20-1 and TRBJ1-2; 11 bases line up with TRBD1. With 6 bases clipped from V and 6 bases from J, the junction kept 6 bases outside the gene matches. The length of the CDR3 is 13 residues. Germline V gene lookup returns CDR1 DFQATT and CDR2 SNEGSKA (reference sequence). The CDR3 nucleotides are TGCAGTGCCGGGGGACAGGGGGAGGATGGCTACACCTTC. Translated: CSAGGQGEDGYTF.

There are many counts of this clonotype. This chain's CDR3 is CASSLGDRYSYEQYF. The CDR3 coding sequence is TGTGCCAGCAGCTTAGGGGACAGGTACTCCTACGAGCAGTACTTC. The V gene is TRBV7-6, the J gene TRBJ2-7; 8 nucleotides match TRBD1. The V gene's germline CDR1 is SGHVS and CDR2 FNYEAQ. Losses at the gene ends were 1 base for V and 0 bases for J; bases not matched to a gene: 2. CDR3 length: 15 amino acids. The full variable domain, completed using reference TRBV7-6 and TRBJ2-7, is GAGVSQSPRYKVTKRGQDVALRCDPISGHVSLYWYRQALGQGPEFLTYFNYEAQQDKSGLPNDRFSAERPEGSISTLTIQRTEQRDSAMYRCASSLGDRYSYEQYFGPGTRLTVT.

A few counts support this clonotype. The chain couples TRBV20-1 to TRBJ2-5, with 12 bases aligning to TRBD1. The CDR3 length is 16 residues. Unmatched junction bases numbered 6, after V lost 2 bases and J lost 2 bases. In germline, CDR1 is DFQATT, CDR2 SNEGSKA (reference sequence). CDR3 residues: CSARPGDRGHQETQYF. The CDR3 nucleotides read TGCAGTGCTAGACCGGGGGACAGGGGGCATCAAGAGACCCAGTACTTC.

This clonotype was recorded many times. The chain combines TRBV9 with TRBJ1-1; D remains ambiguous. The CDR3 extends over 13 amino acids. The germline V gene has CDR1 SGDLS and CDR2 YYNGEE. V gave up 4 bases and J gave up 6 bases, with 13 bases separating them. The CDR3 here is CASSPRRSAEAFF. DNA for the CDR3: TGTGCCAGCAGCCCCCGCCGGTCCGCTGAAGCTTTCTTT. Drawing the rest from reference TRBV9 and TRBJ1-1, the complete variable domain is DSGVTQTPKHLITATGQRVTLRCSPRSGDLSVYWYQQSLDQGLQFLIQYYNGEERAKGNILERFSAQQFPDLHSELNLSSLELGDSALYFCASSPRRSAEAFFGQGTRLTVV.

This clonotype came up a few times. V gene TRBV20-1 combines with J gene TRBJ2-1; D may be TRBD2 (6 bases). The CDR3 is 13 amino acids. The V end lost 6 bases, the J end lost 9 bases, and 18 bases lay between the germline ends. Germline loops: CDR1 DFQATT, CDR2 SNEGSKA (reference sequence). CDR3 sequence reads: CSAGWDRGAEQFF. DNA of the CDR3: TGCAGTGCCGGTTGGGACCGCGGGGCTGAGCAGTTCTTC.

At least ten counts were recorded for this clonotype. The chain links TRBV2 to TRBJ2-1; 9 bases agree with TRBD2. With V trimmed by 6 bases and J by 1 base, 10 bases remained unmatched. The CDR3 has 17 residues. Germline CDR1 and CDR2: SNHLY and FYNNEI. This CDR3 is CASRGPGAGGSYNEQFF. As DNA, the CDR3 is TGTGCCAGCAGGGGACCAGGAGCGGGGGGATCCTACAATGAGCAGTTCTTC.

The sample holds many counts of this clonotype. This chain uses TRBV9 with TRBJ2-1; possible D gene TRBD1, 6 bases. This CDR3 region has 19 residues. V lost 3 bases and J lost 0, with 22 bases in between. CDR1 and CDR2 (germline): SGDLS, YYNGEE. The CDR3 DNA reads as TGTGCCAGCAGCGCATTGGGGGCTCGACAGGCCCTCTCCTACAATGAGCAGTTCTTC. The encoded protein is CASSALGARQALSYNEQFF.

This clonotype was picked up a small number of times. This chain joins TRBV5-1 and TRBJ2-3, with TRBD2 matching over 8 bases. Germline trimming cut 0 bases from V and 4 bases from J; bases unmatched to any gene: 4. This CDR3 has 15 amino acids. CDR1 is SGHRS and CDR2 is YFSETQ in the germline V gene. The CDR3 sequence: CASSLDPGGADTQYF. Here the CDR3 DNA reads TGCGCCAGCAGCTTGGACCCGGGGGGGGCAGATACGCAGTATTTT.